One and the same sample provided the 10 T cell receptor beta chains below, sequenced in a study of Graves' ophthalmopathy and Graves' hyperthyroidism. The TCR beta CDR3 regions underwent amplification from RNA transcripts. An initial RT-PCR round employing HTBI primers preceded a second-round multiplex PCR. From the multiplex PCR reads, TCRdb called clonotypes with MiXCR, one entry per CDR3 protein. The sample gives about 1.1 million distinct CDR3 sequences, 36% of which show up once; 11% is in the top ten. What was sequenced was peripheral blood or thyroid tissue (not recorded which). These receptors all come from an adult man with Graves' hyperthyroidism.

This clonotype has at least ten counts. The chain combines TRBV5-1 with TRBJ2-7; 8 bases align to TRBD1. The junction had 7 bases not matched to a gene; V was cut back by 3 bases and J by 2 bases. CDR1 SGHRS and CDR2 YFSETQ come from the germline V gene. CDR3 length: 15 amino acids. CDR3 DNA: TGCGCCAGCAGCTCGCGCGGGACAGGTGCCTACGAGCAGTACTTC. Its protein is CASSSRGTGAYEQYF.

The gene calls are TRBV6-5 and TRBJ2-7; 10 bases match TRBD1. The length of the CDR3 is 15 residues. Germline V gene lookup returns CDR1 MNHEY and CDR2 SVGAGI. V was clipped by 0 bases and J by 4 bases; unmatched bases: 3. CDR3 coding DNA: TGTGCCAGCAGTTACTCCAGGACAGGGGGATACGAGCAGTACTTC. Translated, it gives CASSYSRTGGYEQYF.

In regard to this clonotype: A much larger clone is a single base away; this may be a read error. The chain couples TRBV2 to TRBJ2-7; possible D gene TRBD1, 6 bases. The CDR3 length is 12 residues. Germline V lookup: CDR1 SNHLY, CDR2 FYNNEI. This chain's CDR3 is CGSLRTAYEQYF. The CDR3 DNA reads TGTGGCAGCCTGCGGACAGCCTACGAGCAGTACTTC.

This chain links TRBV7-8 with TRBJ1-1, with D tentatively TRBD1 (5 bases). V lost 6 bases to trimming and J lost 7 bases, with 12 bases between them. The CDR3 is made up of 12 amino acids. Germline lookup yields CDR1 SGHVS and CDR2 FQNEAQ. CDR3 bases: TGTGCCAGCAGGTCTGGGACCGGTGAAGCTTTCTTT. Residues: CASRSGTGEAFF.

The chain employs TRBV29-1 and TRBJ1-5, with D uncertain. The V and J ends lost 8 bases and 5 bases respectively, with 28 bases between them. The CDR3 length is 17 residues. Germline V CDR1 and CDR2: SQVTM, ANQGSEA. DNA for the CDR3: TGCAGCTCTCACCCTGCCAGCAGCGTAGACGGTTATCAGCCCCAGCATTTT. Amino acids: CSSHPASSVDGYQPQHF.

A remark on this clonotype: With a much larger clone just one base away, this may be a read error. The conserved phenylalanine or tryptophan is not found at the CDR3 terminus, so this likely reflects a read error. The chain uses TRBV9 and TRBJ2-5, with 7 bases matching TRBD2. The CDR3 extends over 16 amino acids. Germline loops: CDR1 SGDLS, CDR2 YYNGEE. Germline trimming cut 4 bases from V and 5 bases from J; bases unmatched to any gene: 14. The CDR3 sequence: CASSPHAGDGRETQYL. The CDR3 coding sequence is TGTGCCAGCAGCCCGCACGCGGGGGACGGGCGGGAGACCCAGTACCTC.

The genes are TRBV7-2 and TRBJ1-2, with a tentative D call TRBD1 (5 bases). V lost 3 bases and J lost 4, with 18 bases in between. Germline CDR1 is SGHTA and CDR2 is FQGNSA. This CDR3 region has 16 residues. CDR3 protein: CASSLPSGGASYGYTF. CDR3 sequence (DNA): TGTGCCAGCAGCTTGCCCTCGGGAGGGGCCAGCTATGGCTACACCTTC.

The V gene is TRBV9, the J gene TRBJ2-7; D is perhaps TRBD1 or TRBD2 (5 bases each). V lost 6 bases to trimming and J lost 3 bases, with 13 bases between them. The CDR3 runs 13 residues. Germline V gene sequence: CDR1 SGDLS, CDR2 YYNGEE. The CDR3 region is CASNRDGDYEQYF. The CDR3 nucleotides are TGTGCCAGCAATAGGGACGGGGACTACGAGCAGTACTTC.

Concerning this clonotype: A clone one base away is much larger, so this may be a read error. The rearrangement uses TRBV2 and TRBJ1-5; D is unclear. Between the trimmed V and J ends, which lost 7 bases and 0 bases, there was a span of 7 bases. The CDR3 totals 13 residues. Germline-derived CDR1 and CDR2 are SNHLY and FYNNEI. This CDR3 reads CASIGSSNQPQHF. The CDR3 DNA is TGTGCCAGCATTGGAAGTAGCAATCAGCCCCAGCATTTT.

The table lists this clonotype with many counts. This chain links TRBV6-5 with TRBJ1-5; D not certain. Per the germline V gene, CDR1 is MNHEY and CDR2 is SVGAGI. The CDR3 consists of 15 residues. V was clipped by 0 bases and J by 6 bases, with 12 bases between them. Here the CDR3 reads CASSYSMGSGQPQHF. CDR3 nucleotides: TGTGCCAGCAGTTACTCGATGGGGTCTGGTCAGCCCCAGCATTTT.